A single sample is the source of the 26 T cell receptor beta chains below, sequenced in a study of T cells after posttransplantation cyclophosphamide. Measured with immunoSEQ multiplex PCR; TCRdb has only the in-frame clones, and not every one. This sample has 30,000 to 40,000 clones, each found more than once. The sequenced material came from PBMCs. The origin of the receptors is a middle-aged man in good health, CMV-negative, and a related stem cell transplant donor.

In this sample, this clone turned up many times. The CDR3 DNA is TGTGCCAGCAGTTACCAGACAGGGGCCATCGCCGTTGGCTACACCTTC. Translating it yields CASSYQTGAIAVGYTF. The V and J genes are TRBV6-5 and TRBJ1-2; 8 positions agree with TRBD1. CDR1 is MNHEY and CDR2 is SVGAGI in the germline V gene. Trimming at V came to 2 bases and at J to 7 bases, leaving 12 bases not matched to a gene. CDR3 length equals 16 residues.

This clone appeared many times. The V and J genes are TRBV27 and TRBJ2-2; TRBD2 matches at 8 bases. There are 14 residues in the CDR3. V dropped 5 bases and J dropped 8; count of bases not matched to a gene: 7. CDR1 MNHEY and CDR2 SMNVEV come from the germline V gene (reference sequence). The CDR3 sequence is CASSLGLAWGELFF. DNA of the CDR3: TGTGCCAGCAGTCTTGGACTAGCTTGGGGGGAGCTGTTTTTT.

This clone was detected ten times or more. The DNA for the CDR3 is TGTGCCAGTTGGAGCGCCGGAGGCTATGGCTACACCTTC. Translated: CASWSAGGYGYTF. This sequence joins TRBV27 and TRBJ1-2; D is unresolved. The germline V and J ends were trimmed by 9 bases and 4 bases, with 15 bases remaining between them. Per germline, CDR1 MNHEY and CDR2 SMNVEV (reference sequence). The length of the CDR3 is 13 residues.

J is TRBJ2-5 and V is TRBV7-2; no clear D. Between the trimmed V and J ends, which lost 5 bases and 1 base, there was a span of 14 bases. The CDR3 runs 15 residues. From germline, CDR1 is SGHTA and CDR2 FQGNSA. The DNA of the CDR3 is TGTGCCAGCAGCCTTAGACTGGCTAGCCAAGAGACCCAGTACTTC. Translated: CASSLRLASQETQYF.

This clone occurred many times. Here the CDR3 DNA reads TGTGCCAGCAGTGATGAGGGTCTCACTGAAGCTTTCTTT. Its protein is CASSDEGLTEAFF. This chain connects TRBV2 to TRBJ1-1; no definite D call. The CDR3 covers 13 residues. V was pared by 3 bases and J by 4 bases, with 9 bases between. CDR1 is SNHLY, CDR2 FYNNEI, per germline. The full variable domain, completed using reference TRBV2 and TRBJ1-1, is EPEVTQTPSHQVTQMGQEVILRCVPISNHLYFYWYRQILGQKVEFLVSFYNNEISEKSEIFDDQFSVERPDGSNFTLKIRSTKLEDSAMYFCASSDEGLTEAFFGQGTRLTVV.

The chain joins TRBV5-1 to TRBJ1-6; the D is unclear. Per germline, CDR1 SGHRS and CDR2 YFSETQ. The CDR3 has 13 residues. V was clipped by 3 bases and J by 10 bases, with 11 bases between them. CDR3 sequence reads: CASSSEEGSPLHF. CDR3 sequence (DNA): TGCGCCAGCAGCTCGGAGGAAGGGTCACCCCTCCACTTT.

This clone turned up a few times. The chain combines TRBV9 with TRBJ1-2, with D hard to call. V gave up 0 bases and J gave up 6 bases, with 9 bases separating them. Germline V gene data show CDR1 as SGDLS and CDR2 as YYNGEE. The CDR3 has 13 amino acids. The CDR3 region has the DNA TGTGCCAGCAGCGTAGGCAGTCAAGATGGCTACACCTTC. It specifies CASSVGSQDGYTF.

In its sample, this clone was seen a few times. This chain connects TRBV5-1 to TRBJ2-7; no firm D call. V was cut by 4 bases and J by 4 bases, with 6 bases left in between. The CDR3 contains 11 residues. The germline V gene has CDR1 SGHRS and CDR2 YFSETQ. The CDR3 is CASSLYYEQYF. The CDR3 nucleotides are TGCGCCAGCAGCCTTTATTACGAGCAGTACTTC.

This CDR3 is CASSLGLAGRNEQFF. CDR3 DNA: TGTGCCAGCAGCTTAGGGCTAGCGGGACGGAATGAGCAGTTCTTC. The V call is TRBV7-3, the J call TRBJ2-1; 9 bases match TRBD2. V shed 2 bases, J shed 7 bases, and the junction held 6 bases outside the gene matches. This CDR3 contains 15 residues. CDR1 and CDR2 (germline): SGHTA, FQGTGA.

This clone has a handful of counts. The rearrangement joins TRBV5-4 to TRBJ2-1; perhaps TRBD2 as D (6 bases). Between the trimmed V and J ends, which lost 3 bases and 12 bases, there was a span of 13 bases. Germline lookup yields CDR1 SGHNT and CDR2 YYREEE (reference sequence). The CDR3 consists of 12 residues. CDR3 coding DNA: TGTGCCAGCAGCTCTCTTAGCGGCTCGCAGTTCTTC. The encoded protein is CASSSLSGSQFF.

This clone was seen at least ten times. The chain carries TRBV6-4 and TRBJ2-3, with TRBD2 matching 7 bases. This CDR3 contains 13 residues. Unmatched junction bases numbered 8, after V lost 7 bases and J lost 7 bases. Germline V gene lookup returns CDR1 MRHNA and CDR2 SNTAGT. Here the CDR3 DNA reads TGTGCCAGCAAGGGGACTACTGTGTATACGCAGTATTTT. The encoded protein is CASKGTTVYTQYF.

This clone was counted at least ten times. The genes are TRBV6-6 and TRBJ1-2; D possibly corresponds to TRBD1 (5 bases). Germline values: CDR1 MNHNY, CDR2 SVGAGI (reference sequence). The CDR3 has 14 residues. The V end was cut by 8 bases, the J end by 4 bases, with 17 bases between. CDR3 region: CASRDSSILYGYTF. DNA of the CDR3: TGTGCCAGCCGAGACAGCTCAATCCTCTATGGCTACACCTTC.

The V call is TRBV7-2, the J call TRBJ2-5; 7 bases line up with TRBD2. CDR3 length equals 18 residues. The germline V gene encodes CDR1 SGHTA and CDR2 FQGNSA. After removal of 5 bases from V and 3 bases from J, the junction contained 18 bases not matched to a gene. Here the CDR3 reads CASSILGVPMAGEETQYF. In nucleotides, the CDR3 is TGTGCCAGCAGCATCCTAGGGGTTCCTATGGCGGGGGAAGAGACCCAGTACTTC.

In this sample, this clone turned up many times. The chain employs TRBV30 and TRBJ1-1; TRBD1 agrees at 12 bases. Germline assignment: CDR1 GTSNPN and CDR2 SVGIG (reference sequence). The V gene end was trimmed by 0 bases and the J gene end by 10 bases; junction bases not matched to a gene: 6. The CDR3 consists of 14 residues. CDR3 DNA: TGTGCCTGGAGTGTAGGAGGGACAGGGGGCCGAGCTTTCTTT. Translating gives CAWSVGGTGGRAFF.

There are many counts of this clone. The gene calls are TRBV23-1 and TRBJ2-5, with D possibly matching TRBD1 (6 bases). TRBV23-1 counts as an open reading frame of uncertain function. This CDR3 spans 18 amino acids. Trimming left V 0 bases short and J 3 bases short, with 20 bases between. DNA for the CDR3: TGCGCCAGCAGTCAATCCCCTCAGGGTAACAGGGACGAAGAGACCCAGTACTTC. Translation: CASSQSPQGNRDEETQYF.

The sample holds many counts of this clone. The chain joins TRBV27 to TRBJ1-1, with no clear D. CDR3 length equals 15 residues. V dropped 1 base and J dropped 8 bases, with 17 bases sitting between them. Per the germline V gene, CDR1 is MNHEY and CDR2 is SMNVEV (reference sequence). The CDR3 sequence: CASSLLFGPAREAFF. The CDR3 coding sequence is TGTGCCAGCAGTTTATTATTTGGGCCAGCCCGCGAAGCTTTCTTT.

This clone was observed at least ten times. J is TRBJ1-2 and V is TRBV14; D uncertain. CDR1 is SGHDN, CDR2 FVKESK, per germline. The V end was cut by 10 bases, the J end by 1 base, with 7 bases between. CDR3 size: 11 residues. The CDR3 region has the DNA TGTGCCATCCGGGATAACTATGGCTACACCTTC. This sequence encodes CAIRDNYGYTF.

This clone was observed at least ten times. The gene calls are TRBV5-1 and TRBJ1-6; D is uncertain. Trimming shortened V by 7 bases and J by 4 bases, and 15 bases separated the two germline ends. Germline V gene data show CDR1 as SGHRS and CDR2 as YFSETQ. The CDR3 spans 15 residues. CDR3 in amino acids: CASGPVPGYNSPLHF. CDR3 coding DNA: TGCGCCAGCGGCCCCGTTCCGGGTTATAATTCACCCCTCCACTTT.

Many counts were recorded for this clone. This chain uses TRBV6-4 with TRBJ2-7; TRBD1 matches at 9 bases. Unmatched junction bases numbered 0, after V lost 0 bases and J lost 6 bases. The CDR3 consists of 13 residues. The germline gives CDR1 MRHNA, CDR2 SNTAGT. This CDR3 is CASSDSDRGEQYF. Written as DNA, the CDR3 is TGTGCCAGCAGTGACTCGGACAGGGGCGAGCAGTACTTC.

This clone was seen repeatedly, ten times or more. The CDR3 DNA is TGTGCCACCAGCAGAGAGATGACTAGCGGCCTCAATGAGCAGTTCTTC. It codes for CATSREMTSGLNEQFF. The V call is TRBV15, the J call TRBJ2-1; TRBD2 matches 9 bases. Germline V lookup: CDR1 LNHNV, CDR2 YYDKDF (reference sequence). The CDR3 spans 16 residues. The ends lost 0 bases at V and 6 bases at J; junction bases unmatched: 6.

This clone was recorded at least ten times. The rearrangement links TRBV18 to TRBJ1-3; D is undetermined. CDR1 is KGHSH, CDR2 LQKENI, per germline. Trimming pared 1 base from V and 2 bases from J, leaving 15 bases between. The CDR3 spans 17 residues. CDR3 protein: CASSPRNAGSAGNTIYF. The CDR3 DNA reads TGTGCCAGCTCACCACGAAATGCGGGATCGGCTGGAAACACCATATATTTT.

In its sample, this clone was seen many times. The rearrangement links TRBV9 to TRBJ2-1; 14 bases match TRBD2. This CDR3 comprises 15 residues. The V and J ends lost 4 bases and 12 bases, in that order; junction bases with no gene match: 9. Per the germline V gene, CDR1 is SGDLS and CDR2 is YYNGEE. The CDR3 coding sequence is TGTGCCAGCAGCCCGGGGACTAGCGGGGGCATCGGGCAGTTCTTC. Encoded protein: CASSPGTSGGIGQFF.

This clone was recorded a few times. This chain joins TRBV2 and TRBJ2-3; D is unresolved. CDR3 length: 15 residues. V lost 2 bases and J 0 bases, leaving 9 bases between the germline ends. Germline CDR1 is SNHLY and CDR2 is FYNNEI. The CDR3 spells CASSEYPRSTDTQYF. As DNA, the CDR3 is TGTGCCAGCAGTGAATACCCGCGGAGCACAGATACGCAGTATTTT.

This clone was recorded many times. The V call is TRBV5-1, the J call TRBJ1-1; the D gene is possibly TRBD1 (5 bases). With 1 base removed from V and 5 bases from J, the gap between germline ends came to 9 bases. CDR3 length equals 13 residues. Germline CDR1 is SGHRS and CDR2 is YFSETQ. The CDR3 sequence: CASSLFGGTEAFF. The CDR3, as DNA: TGCGCCAGCAGCTTGTTTGGGGGGACTGAAGCTTTCTTT. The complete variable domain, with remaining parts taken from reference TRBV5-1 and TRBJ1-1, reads KAGVTQTPRYLIKTRGQQVTLSCSPISGHRSVSWYQQTPGQGLQFLFEYFSETQRNKGNFPGRFSGRQFSNSRSEMNVSTLELGDSALYLCASSLFGGTEAFFGQGTRLTVV.

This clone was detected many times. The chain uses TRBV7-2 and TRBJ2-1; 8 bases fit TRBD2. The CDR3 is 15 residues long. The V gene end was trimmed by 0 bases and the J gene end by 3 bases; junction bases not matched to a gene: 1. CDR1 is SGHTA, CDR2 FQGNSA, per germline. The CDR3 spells CASSLASGNYNEQFF. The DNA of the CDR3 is TGTGCCAGCAGCTTAGCTAGCGGGAACTACAATGAGCAGTTCTTC.

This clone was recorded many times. The CDR3 DNA follows: TGCGCCAGCAGCTTGGCAGGGCCCAGCACAGATACGCAGTATTTT. Translation gives CASSLAGPSTDTQYF. This sequence joins TRBV5-1 and TRBJ2-3, with TRBD1 as a possible D gene (5 bases). CDR1 SGHRS and CDR2 YFSETQ come from the germline V gene. The CDR3 is 15 residues long. Trimming removed 0 bases from V and 0 bases from J, with 8 bases in between.